This T cell receptor (beta chain) was sequenced in a study of blood T cell repertoires in COVID-19. For the study at large: The origin of the acute and convalescent COVID-19 samples was the United States, Italy and Spain.

As originally analysed: By means of reference gene primer amplification, nucleated cell counts were estimated. The method was immunoSEQ multiplex PCR; TCRdb's version includes in-frame clones alone and lacks a portion of them. Clone size and the V and J calls come from that table; the DNA yielded D and trimming. The table includes approximately 400,000 clones, about 89% detected once. J was trimmed by 2 bases and V by 4 bases; bases with no gene match: 4. CDR1 is SGHTS, CDR2 YDEGEE, per germline. This CDR3 region has 14 residues. Cohorts were based on clinical histories the participants reported. Within the 2 weeks before study entry, each person in the exposed group met a COVID-19 case.

The receptor was isolated from a middle-aged woman who had been exposed to COVID-19. This rearrangement joins TRBV5-8 to TRBJ2-3; 7 bases are shared with TRBD2. The sequenced sample was PBMCs or T cells enriched from blood (not recorded which). The CDR3 region is CASSQGTITDTQYF. In DNA form, the CDR3 reads TGTGCCAGCAGCCAAGGGACTATCACAGATACGCAGTATTTT.